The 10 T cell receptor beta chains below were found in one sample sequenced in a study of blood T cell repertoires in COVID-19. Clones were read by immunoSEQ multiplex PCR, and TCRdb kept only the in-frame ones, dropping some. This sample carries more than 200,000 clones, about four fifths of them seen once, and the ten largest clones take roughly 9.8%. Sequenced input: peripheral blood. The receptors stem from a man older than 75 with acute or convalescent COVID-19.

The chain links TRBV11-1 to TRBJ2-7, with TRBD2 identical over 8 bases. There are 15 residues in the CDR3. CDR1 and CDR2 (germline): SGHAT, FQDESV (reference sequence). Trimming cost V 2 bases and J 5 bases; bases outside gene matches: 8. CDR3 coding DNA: TGTGCCAGCAGCTTAAGTCCTAGCGGGTTCCACGAGCAGTACTTC. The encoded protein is CASSLSPSGFHEQYF.

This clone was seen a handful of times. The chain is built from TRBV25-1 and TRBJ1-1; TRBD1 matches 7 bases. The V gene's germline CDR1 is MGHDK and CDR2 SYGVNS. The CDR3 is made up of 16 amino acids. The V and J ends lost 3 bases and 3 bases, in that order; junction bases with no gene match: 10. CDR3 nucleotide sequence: TGTGCCAGCAGTGACTCAGGGACAGTTAGCTACACTGAAGCTTTCTTT. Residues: CASSDSGTVSYTEAFF.

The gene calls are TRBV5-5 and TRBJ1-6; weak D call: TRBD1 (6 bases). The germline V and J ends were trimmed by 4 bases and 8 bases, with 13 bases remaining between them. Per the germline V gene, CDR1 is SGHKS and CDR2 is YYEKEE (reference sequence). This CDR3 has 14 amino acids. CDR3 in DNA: TGTGCCAGCAGCCCAGGGGTCCTGGATTCACCCCTCCACTTT. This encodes CASSPGVLDSPLHF.

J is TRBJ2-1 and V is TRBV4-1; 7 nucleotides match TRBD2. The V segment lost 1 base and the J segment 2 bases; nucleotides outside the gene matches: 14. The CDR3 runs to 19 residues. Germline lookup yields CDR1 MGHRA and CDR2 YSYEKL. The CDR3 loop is CASSQVGSGGRATYNEQFF. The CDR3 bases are TGCGCCAGCAGCCAAGTGGGCTCGGGAGGCAGGGCCACCTACAATGAGCAGTTCTTC.

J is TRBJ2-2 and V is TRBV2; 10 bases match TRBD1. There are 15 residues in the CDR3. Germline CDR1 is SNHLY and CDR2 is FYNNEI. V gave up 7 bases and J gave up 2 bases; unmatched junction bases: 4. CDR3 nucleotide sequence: TGTGCCAGCAAACGACAGGGGGCCAACACCGGGGAGCTGTTTTTT. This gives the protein CASKRQGANTGELFF.

CDR3 residues: CATSRALAASSYEQYF. CDR3 bases: TGTGCCACCAGCAGAGCTCTAGCGGCGAGCTCCTACGAGCAGTACTTC. The chain has TRBV15 and TRBJ2-7, with 7 bases lining up with TRBD2. The germline V gene has CDR1 LNHNV and CDR2 YYDKDF (reference sequence). Losses at the gene ends were 1 base for V and 0 bases for J; bases not matched to a gene: 6. This CDR3 has 16 residues.

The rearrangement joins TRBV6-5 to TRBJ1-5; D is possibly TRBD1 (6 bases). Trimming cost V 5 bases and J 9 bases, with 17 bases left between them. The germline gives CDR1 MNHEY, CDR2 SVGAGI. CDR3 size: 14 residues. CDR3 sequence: CASSPRRGQGPQHF. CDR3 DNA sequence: TGTGCCAGCAGTCCCCGCAGGGGCCAAGGGCCCCAGCATTTT.

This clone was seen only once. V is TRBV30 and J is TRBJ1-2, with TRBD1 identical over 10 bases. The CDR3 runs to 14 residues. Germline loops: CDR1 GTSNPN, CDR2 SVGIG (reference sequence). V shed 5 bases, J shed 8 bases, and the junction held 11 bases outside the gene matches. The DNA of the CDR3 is TGTGCCTGGGCTCGACAGGGGGCCAAGGGCGGCTACACCTTC. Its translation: CAWARQGAKGGYTF.

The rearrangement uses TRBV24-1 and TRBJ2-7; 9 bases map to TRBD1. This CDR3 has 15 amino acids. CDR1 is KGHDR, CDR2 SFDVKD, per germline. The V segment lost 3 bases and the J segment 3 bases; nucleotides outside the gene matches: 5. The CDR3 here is CATSDAGTGFYEQYF. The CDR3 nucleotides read TGTGCCACCAGTGATGCCGGGACAGGGTTCTACGAGCAGTACTTC.

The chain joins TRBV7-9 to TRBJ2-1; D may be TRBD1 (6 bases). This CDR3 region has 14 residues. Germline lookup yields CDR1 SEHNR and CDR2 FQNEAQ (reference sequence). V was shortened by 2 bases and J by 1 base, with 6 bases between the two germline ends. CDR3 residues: CASSLTGSYNEQFF. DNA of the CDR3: TGTGCCAGCAGCTTAACAGGGTCCTACAATGAGCAGTTCTTC.